This record covers a single T cell receptor beta chain. This entry belongs to a study of PD-L1 blockade in urothelial cancer. At the level of the study: Patients with male sex and bladder-origin urothelial cancer accounted for twenty-five of 29 enrolled. The median T cell count in blood samples was 140,000 to 150,000.

The data were produced by immunoSEQ multiplex PCR, yet TCRdb's version contains in-frame clones alone and is incomplete. The sample consists of about 30,000 clones, 84% of them appearing once. The junction had 2 bases not matched to a gene; V was cut back by 3 bases and J by 0 bases. Per germline, CDR1 LGHNA and CDR2 YNFKEQ. The CDR3 totals 15 residues. Time point meaning: pretreatment peripheral blood. Urothelial carcinoma in patients was locally advanced or metastatic. This sequence was found in a man aged 55 to 70 with urothelial cancer. The chain has TRBV4-2 and TRBJ1-1, with TRBD1 matching over 9 bases. This specimen was PBMCs, taken around atezolizumab (anti-PD-L1) treatment. This chain's CDR3 is CASSQGQGMNTEAFF. CDR3 nucleotide sequence: TGTGCCAGCAGCCAGGGACAGGGTATGAACACTGAAGCTTTCTTT.